Listed below are T cell receptor beta chains from one sample, sequenced in a study of shared clonotypes between healthy human individuals. Repertoires were generated with immunoSEQ multiplex PCR, while TCRdb's copy carries only in-frame clones and drops some. The profile shows millions of clones, more than 80% of them singletons. Sequenced sample: naive CD4+ T cells sorted from blood. These receptor sequences come from a man between 18 and 35 years old in good health. Each CDR3 is given with its conserved first and last residue. A D gene is named only where the DNA matches it firmly. Clone size appears in some rows only: once, few, many, or a class for an expanded clone.

TRBJ1-4 TRBV19 NA NA 18 CASKPGTKSFATNEKLFF TGTGCCAGCAAGCCAGGGACAAAATCTTTCGCAACTAATGAAAAACTGTTTTTT
TRBJ2-7 TRBV6-5 NA NA 15 CASSSADGFSYEQYF TGTGCCAGCAGTTCTGCGGACGGTTTCTCCTACGAGCAGTACTTC
TRBJ2-7 TRBV5-1 NA NA 14 CASSLEQGNDEQYF TGCGCCAGCAGCTTGGAGCAGGGTAATGACGAGCAGTACTTC
TRBJ2-7 TRBV5-6 NA NA 15 CASSLVQSSWDEQYF TGTGCCAGCAGCTTGGTTCAGTCTAGCTGGGACGAGCAGTACTTC
TRBJ1-2 TRBV28 TRBD1 NA 15 CASSPNTGVDYGYTF TGTGCCAGCAGCCCTAATACAGGGGTTGACTATGGCTACACCTTC
TRBJ1-6 TRBV6-6 TRBD1 NA 14 CASSFRQGGSPLHF TGTGCCAGCAGTTTCCGACAGGGAGGTTCACCCCTCCACTTT
TRBJ1-4 TRBV28 NA NA 12 CASSAANEKLFF TGTGCCAGCAGTGCTGCTAATGAAAAACTGTTTTTT
TRBJ2-1 TRBV7-9 NA once 15 CASSSGTLIYNEQFF TGTGCCAGCAGCTCCGGGACACTCATTTACAATGAGCAGTTCTTC
TRBJ2-5 TRBV5-3 NA NA 13 CAVASEAQETQYF TGTGCTGTGGCCAGCGAGGCTCAAGAGACCCAGTACTTC
TRBJ2-1 TRBV15 TRBD2 NA 15 CATSKPSGPYNEQFF TGTGCCACCAGCAAGCCTAGCGGGCCCTACAATGAGCAGTTCTTC
TRBJ2-7 TRBV5-4 TRBD1 NA 15 CASTQQGARSYEQYF TGTGCCAGCACCCAACAGGGGGCGCGGTCCTACGAGCAGTACTTC
TRBJ1-5 TRBV7-2 TRBD1 NA 16 CASSLGPGQINQPQHF TGTGCCAGCAGCCTAGGGCCGGGACAGATCAATCAGCCCCAGCATTTT
TRBJ1-1 TRBV27 NA NA 14 CASSFRGGNTEAFF TGTGCCAGCAGTTTCAGAGGGGGGAACACTGAAGCTTTCTTT
TRBJ1-1 TRBV9 NA NA 17 CASSVEGVGRASAEAFF TGTGCCAGCAGCGTAGAAGGTGTCGGCCGCGCCTCAGCTGAAGCTTTCTTT
TRBJ2-2 TRBV5-1 NA NA 19 CASSLALGGERPNTGELFF TGCGCCAGCAGCTTGGCCTTGGGTGGGGAGCGGCCGAACACCGGGGAGCTGTTTTTT
TRBJ2-1 TRBV7-2 NA NA 12 CASRGSYNEQFF TGTGCCAGCAGGGGTTCCTACAATGAGCAGTTCTTC
TRBJ2-2 TRBV15 NA NA 16 CATSRDLGGPGGELFF TGTGCCACCAGCAGAGATTTAGGAGGGCCGGGCGGGGAGCTGTTTTTT
TRBJ2-3 TRBV4-2 TRBD2 NA 18 CASSGLNTGLPYTDTQYF TGTGCCAGCAGCGGCTTAAATACGGGACTACCTTACACAGATACGCAGTATTTT
TRBJ1-1 TRBV5-8 NA NA 13 CASSPTRATRAFF TGTGCCAGCAGCCCTACGCGGGCAACTCGGGCTTTCTTT
TRBJ2-3 TRBV9 TRBD1 NA 16 CASSVGGTDLGDTQYF TGTGCCAGCAGCGTAGGAGGGACAGACCTGGGGGATACGCAGTATTTT
TRBJ2-5 TRBV7-6 TRBD2 NA 15 CASSLVGTSWETQYF TGTGCCAGCAGCTTAGTGGGGACTAGCTGGGAGACCCAGTACTTC
TRBJ2-3 TRBV5-1 NA NA 13 CASSFPGSDTQYF TGCGCCAGCAGCTTTCCAGGGTCAGATACGCAGTATTTT
TRBJ1-2 TRBV18 NA NA 14 CASSPFGEGHGYTF TGTGCCAGCTCACCCTTCGGGGAAGGGCATGGCTACACCTTC
TRBJ1-1 TRBV29-1 NA few 12 CSAERDTTEAFF TGCAGCGCTGAACGGGACACCACTGAAGCTTTCTTT
TRBJ2-5 TRBV2 NA NA 13 CASSEERGETQYF TGTGCCAGCAGTGAAGAGAGGGGAGAGACCCAGTACTTC
TRBJ2-1 TRBV10-3 NA NA 17 CAISDVTGTLVHNEQFF TGTGCCATCAGTGACGTGACAGGCACCCTCGTTCACAATGAGCAGTTCTTC
TRBJ2-2 TRBV6-5 NA few 11 CASSYFGELFF TGTGCCAGCAGTTACTTCGGGGAGCTGTTTTTT
TRBJ2-1 TRBV5-4 TRBD2 once 19 CASSSKQGLAGELYNEQFF TGTGCCAGCAGCTCCAAACAGGGACTAGCGGGGGAACTATACAATGAGCAGTTCTTC
TRBJ2-7 TRBV2 TRBD1 NA 16 CATGTGLTWDSYEQYF TGTGCCACCGGGACAGGCCTTACCTGGGACTCCTACGAGCAGTACTTC
TRBJ2-5 TRBV5-1 NA NA 12 CASSSEFETQYF TGCGCCAGCAGCTCAGAGTTCGAGACCCAGTACTTC
TRBJ2-5 TRBV7-8 TRBD1 NA 14 CASSLTGVQETQYF TGTGCCAGCAGCTTGACAGGGGTCCAAGAGACCCAGTACTTC
TRBJ1-2 TRBV2 TRBD1 NA 17 CASSERGTAWGGYGYTF TGTGCCAGCAGTGAAAGAGGGACAGCCTGGGGAGGGTATGGCTACACCTTC
TRBJ2-1 TRBV2 NA NA 14 CASSEGGSYNEQFF TGTGCCAGCAGTGAGGGAGGCTCCTACAATGAGCAGTTCTTC
TRBJ1-1 TRBV30 NA few 13 CAWIGHLNTEAFF TGTGCCTGGATTGGGCACTTGAACACTGAAGCTTTCTTT
TRBJ2-7 TRBV5-5 NA NA 13 CASSFQGRYEQYF TGTGCCAGCAGCTTTCAGGGGAGGTACGAGCAGTACTTC
TRBJ1-1 TRBV7-8 NA NA 14 CASSLGIRDTEAFF TGTGCCAGCAGCTTAGGAATAAGGGACACTGAAGCTTTCTTT
TRBJ2-7 TRBV30 NA NA 13 CACLGTSSYEQYF TGTGCCTGCCTGGGGACGTCCTCCTACGAGCAGTACTTC
TRBJ1-5 TRBV28 NA NA 19 CASSNFPGTAGQGNQPQHF TGTGCCAGCAGCAACTTCCCGGGAACAGCCGGCCAGGGCAATCAGCCCCAGCATTTT
TRBJ1-6 TRBV6-1 NA NA 13 CASSTDLNSPLHF TGTGCCAGCAGTACGGACCTTAATTCACCCCTCCACTTT
TRBJ1-4 TRBV4-1 TRBD1 NA 19 CASSQEFGDRATTNEKLFF TGCGCCAGCAGCCAAGAGTTCGGGGACAGGGCCACAACTAATGAAAAACTGTTTTTT
TRBJ1-1 TRBV7-8 NA NA 15 CASSLVAGWDTEAFF TGTGCCAGCAGCTTAGTTGCGGGATGGGACACTGAAGCTTTCTTT
TRBJ2-1 TRBV30 TRBD1 NA 13 CAWSGTGGYEQFF TGTGCCTGGTCCGGGACAGGGGGGTATGAGCAGTTCTTC
TRBJ2-2 TRBV9 NA NA 14 CASSVGRLTGELFF TGTGCCAGCAGCGTAGGGAGGCTCACCGGGGAGCTGTTTTTT
TRBJ2-7 TRBV12-2 NA NA 12 CASRLKEIEQYF TGTGCAAGTCGCTTAAAGGAAATCGAGCAGTACTTC
TRBJ2-7 TRBV5-1 NA once 15 CASSPYPGSRGEQYF TGCGCCAGCAGCCCGTACCCGGGGAGTAGGGGGGAGCAGTACTTC
TRBJ1-1 TRBV2 NA NA 14 CASSLTQVNTEAFF TGTGCCAGCAGTTTGACACAGGTAAACACTGAAGCTTTCTTT
TRBJ1-1 TRBV30 NA NA 15 CAWSATRAMNTEAFF TGTGCCTGGAGTGCGACCAGGGCAATGAACACTGAAGCTTTCTTT
TRBJ1-6 TRBV11-3 NA NA 13 CASSPTNNSPLHF TGTGCCAGCAGCCCTACCAATAATTCACCCCTCCACTTT